This T cell receptor (beta chain) was recorded in a study of blood T cell repertoires in COVID-19. Overall study: The United States, Italy and Spain supplied acute and convalescent COVID-19 samples.

Per the original data handling: By means of reference gene primer amplification, nucleated cell counts were estimated. Generated by immunoSEQ multiplex PCR, the TCRdb table keeps only in-frame clones and is missing some. The V and J calls and the clone size are those of that table, but D and trimming were determined from the DNA. Of more than 300,000 clones in the sample, roughly nine tenths were seen once. Cohort placement rested on clinical history that participants reported themselves. Symptom resolution, clearance, or two negative PCRs marked donors in Cohort 3 as recovered. Unmatched junction bases numbered 9, after V lost 8 bases and J lost 0 bases. Germline V gene lookup returns CDR1 MGHDK and CDR2 SYGVNS. This CDR3 contains 15 residues.

The J gene is TRBJ1-2, the V gene TRBV25-1, with 7 bases fitting TRBD1. Material: PBMCs or T cells enriched from blood (not recorded which). The TCR originated in a woman aged 25 to 45 who had recovered from COVID-19. The CDR3 sequence is CASGERTGANYGYTF. In nucleotides, the CDR3 is TGTGCCAGCGGAGAGAGGACAGGCGCTAACTATGGCTACACCTTC.